A single sample is the source of the 28 T cell receptor beta chains below, sequenced in a study of human versus mouse CDR3 diversity and MHC coevolution. The repertoire was sequenced with immunoSEQ multiplex PCR; TCRdb's copy has only in-frame clones and lacks some. The sample includes roughly 80,000 clones, under 95% of them seen just once. Sequencing was done on a sample of naive CD4+ T cells from blood. Subset denoted: CD45RO-negative CD62L-positive naive CD4 T cells. The receptor source for this set is a person between 25 and 70 years old in good health.

This chain links TRBV14 with TRBJ2-7; the match to TRBD1 covers 7 bases. The V and J ends lost 4 bases and 3 bases, in that order; junction bases with no gene match: 18. CDR1 and CDR2 from the germline V gene are SGHDN and FVKESK. This CDR3 is built from 18 residues. CDR3 coding DNA: TGTGCCAGCAGCCCAGTAAACCAAACAGGGGTTCAGATCTACGAGCAGTACTTC. It yields the protein CASSPVNQTGVQIYEQYF.

This chain uses TRBV13 with TRBJ1-6; the D gene is possibly TRBD1 (5 bases). V lost 2 bases to trimming and J lost 7 bases, with 15 bases between them. CDR3 size: 16 residues. Germline loops: CDR1 PRHDT, CDR2 FYEKMQ (reference sequence). The CDR3, as DNA: TGTGCCAGCAGCTTAAAACTGTCAGGGCCAAATTCACCCCTCCACTTT. Residues: CASSLKLSGPNSPLHF. Based on the CDR3 plus reference TRBV13 and TRBJ1-6, the full variable domain is AAGVIQSPRHLIKEKRETATLKCYPIPRHDTVYWYQQGPGQDPQFLISFYEKMQSDKGSIPDRFSAQQFSDYHSELNMSSLELGDSALYFCASSLKLSGPNSPLHFGNGTRLTVT.

The chain carries TRBV19 and TRBJ1-1; a possible D gene is TRBD1 (5 bases). The germline V gene encodes CDR1 LNHDA and CDR2 SQIVND (reference sequence). The CDR3 spans 14 residues. V dropped 2 bases and J dropped 6 bases, with 13 bases sitting between them. As DNA, the CDR3 is TGTGCCAGTAGTATAAACAGGAAAGGCGCTGAAGCTTTCTTT. Its translation: CASSINRKGAEAFF.

The rearrangement joins TRBV11-1 to TRBJ2-2, with D possibly TRBD2 on 7 matching bases. Trimming removed 7 bases at V and 7 bases at J, with 13 bases between. The CDR3 is 13 amino acids. CDR1 SGHAT and CDR2 FQDESV come from the germline V gene (reference sequence). In nucleotides, the CDR3 is TGTGCCAGCACCCTCGGGGGGCGCGGGGAGCTGTTTTTT. Its protein product is CASTLGGRGELFF.

The chain carries TRBV2 and TRBJ2-7, with D hard to call. This CDR3 is built from 11 residues. CDR1 and CDR2 from the germline V gene are SNHLY and FYNNEI. V was clipped by 6 bases and J by 6 bases, with 9 bases between them. The CDR3 DNA reads TGTGCCAGCAGAGCAGGTGTCGAGCAGTACTTC. It yields the protein CASRAGVEQYF. The whole variable domain, filled in from reference TRBV2 and TRBJ2-7, reads EPEVTQTPSHQVTQMGQEVILRCVPISNHLYFYWYRQILGQKVEFLVSFYNNEISEKSEIFDDQFSVERPDGSNFTLKIRSTKLEDSAMYFCASRAGVEQYFGPGTRLTVT.

The chain employs TRBV2 and TRBJ2-1; D remains ambiguous. In germline, CDR1 is SNHLY, CDR2 FYNNEI. The CDR3 consists of 12 residues. V was pared by 8 bases and J by 7 bases, with 12 bases between. CDR3 nucleotides: TGTGCCAGCGGGCATGAACCTAATGAGCAGTTCTTC. Its translation: CASGHEPNEQFF.

The chain couples TRBV2 to TRBJ2-7; D may be TRBD1 (6 bases). Germline assignment: CDR1 SNHLY and CDR2 FYNNEI. V was pared by 6 bases and J by 6 bases, with 12 bases between. The CDR3 runs to 12 residues. Here the CDR3 reads CASRNAGAEQYF. CDR3 sequence (DNA): TGTGCCAGCAGGAATGCAGGGGCCGAGCAGTACTTC.

The V and J genes are TRBV13 and TRBJ1-1, with D possibly matching TRBD1 (5 bases). The length of the CDR3 is 17 residues. Germline assignment: CDR1 PRHDT and CDR2 FYEKMQ (reference sequence). Trimming left V 4 bases short and J 6 bases short, with 24 bases between. The CDR3 DNA is TGTGCCAGCAGCTGGGGATCCGTTCGGGGGGTCTCCCCTGAAGCTTTCTTT. The encoded protein is CASSWGSVRGVSPEAFF.

V gene TRBV21-1 combines with J gene TRBJ1-2; TRBD1 is the table's D call, not checked against the DNA. TRBV21-1 is listed as a pseudogene. This CDR3 spans 14 amino acids. CDR3 DNA: TGTGCCAGCAGCCCACAGGGGGAGTACTATGGCTACACCTTC. It yields the protein CASSPQGEYYGYTF.

This chain joins TRBV7-9 and TRBJ2-2; 8 bases fit TRBD1. V was pared by 5 bases and J by 1 base, with 3 bases of the junction left unmatched. This CDR3 has 15 amino acids. CDR1 SEHNR and CDR2 FQNEAQ come from the germline V gene (reference sequence). The CDR3 here is CASSPGTGNTGELFF. The CDR3 DNA reads as TGTGCCAGCAGCCCCGGGACAGGGAACACCGGGGAGCTGTTTTTT.

A remark on this clone: The junction and the germline gene differ at one end; a read error may be behind it. The chain combines TRBV4-2 with TRBJ1-3; 8 positions match TRBD1. The CDR3 has 13 amino acids. Germline CDR1 and CDR2: LGHNA and YNFKEQ. The CDR3: CASSQGDRPTGLF. The CDR3 bases are TGTGCCAGCAGCCAAGGGGACAGGCCTACCGGTCTTTTT.

This chain uses TRBV4-1 with TRBJ1-5; weak D call: TRBD1 (5 bases). Trimming pared 2 bases from V and 3 bases from J, leaving 17 bases between. This CDR3 comprises 17 residues. From germline, CDR1 is MGHRA and CDR2 YSYEKL. CDR3 coding DNA: TGCGCCAGCAGCCAAACCCCTAACAGGTGGAACAATCAGCCCCAGCATTTT. Translated, it gives CASSQTPNRWNNQPQHF.

The chain recombines TRBV15 with TRBJ2-5, with 12 bases identical to TRBD2. Per the germline V gene, CDR1 is LNHNV and CDR2 is YYDKDF (reference sequence). V shed 1 base, J shed 3 bases, and the junction held 3 bases outside the gene matches. This CDR3 has 16 residues. The CDR3 loop reads CATSRGPSGREETQYF. The CDR3 DNA reads TGTGCCACCAGCAGAGGTCCTAGCGGGAGGGAAGAGACCCAGTACTTC.

The chain carries TRBV23-1 and TRBJ1-1; D unclear. TRBV23-1 belongs to the ORF category, with a function that is uncertain. Trimming removed 5 bases at V and 0 bases at J, with 19 bases between. The CDR3 is made up of 17 amino acids. CDR3 nucleotide sequence: TGCGCCAGCAGTAAAGCGCCCCTTGTGCTCGTGAACACTGAAGCTTTCTTT. Protein sequence: CASSKAPLVLVNTEAFF.

This clone was detected only once. The gene calls are TRBV4-1 and TRBJ2-7; TRBD1 matches at 8 bases. Germline trimming cut 2 bases from V and 3 bases from J; bases unmatched to any gene: 6. Germline V lookup: CDR1 MGHRA, CDR2 YSYEKL. The CDR3 runs 15 residues. CDR3 nucleotides: TGCGCCAGCAGCCAACCCGGACAGGGCGTCTACGAGCAGTACTTC. Translating gives CASSQPGQGVYEQYF.

V and J are TRBV27 and TRBJ2-1, with TRBD1 as a possible D gene (5 bases). The CDR3 extends over 15 amino acids. V was clipped by 2 bases and J by 8 bases, with 16 bases between them. The germline V gene encodes CDR1 MNHEY and CDR2 SMNVEV (reference sequence). For the CDR3, the DNA is TGTGCCAGCAGTTTAAAGGCAGGGCTTAACTATGAGCAGTTCTTC. This encodes CASSLKAGLNYEQFF.

The chain carries TRBV4-1 and TRBJ2-7; D is unclear. The germline gives CDR1 MGHRA, CDR2 YSYEKL. This CDR3 is built from 15 residues. Trimming took off 4 bases at V and 0 bases at J, with 13 bases between the two ends. The CDR3 sequence: CASSPSSRVSYEQYF. Here the CDR3 DNA reads TGCGCCAGCAGCCCTAGTAGTAGAGTCTCCTACGAGCAGTACTTC.

The chain recombines TRBV19 with TRBJ1-4; D gene uncertain. V shed 4 bases and J shed 4 bases, with 10 bases lying between them. The germline gives CDR1 LNHDA, CDR2 SQIVND (reference sequence). This CDR3 comprises 14 residues. For the CDR3, the DNA is TGTGCCAGTAGTAGGCTCCAGAATAATGAAAAACTGTTTTTT. It yields the protein CASSRLQNNEKLFF.

The J gene is TRBJ1-3, the V gene TRBV19; TRBD1 matches at 7 bases. Germline trimming cut 5 bases from V and 0 bases from J; bases unmatched to any gene: 16. CDR1 is LNHDA and CDR2 is SQIVND in the germline V gene (reference sequence). This CDR3 has 19 residues. DNA of the CDR3: TGTGCCAGTAGTCCCCAAGGGGGCAGAAGACTCCCCTCTGGAAACACCATATATTTT. Protein sequence: CASSPQGGRRLPSGNTIYF.

The chain combines TRBV4-1 with TRBJ2-5; D is possibly TRBD1 (5 bases). Trimming took 1 base from V and 1 from J, leaving 10 bases between them. Germline V gene data show CDR1 as MGHRA and CDR2 as YSYEKL. CDR3 length: 15 amino acids. This chain's CDR3 is CASSQGNRLQETQYF. In nucleotides, the CDR3 is TGCGCCAGCAGCCAAGGAAACAGGCTCCAAGAGACCCAGTACTTC.

This sequence joins TRBV27 and TRBJ2-3; possible D gene TRBD2, 5 bases. V dropped 5 bases and J dropped 6 bases, with 12 bases sitting between them. CDR3 length: 13 amino acids. CDR1 is MNHEY, CDR2 SMNVEV, per germline (reference sequence). The CDR3 nucleotides read TGTGCCAGCAGTCTTAGGCGGGCGGATACGCAGTATTTT. It encodes CASSLRRADTQYF.

The V and J genes are TRBV5-1 and TRBJ2-1, with 7 nucleotides matching TRBD1. The J segment lost 2 bases and the V segment lost 4 bases, leaving 6 bases of the junction unmatched. The CDR3 totals 15 residues. CDR1 SGHRS and CDR2 YFSETQ come from the germline V gene. The CDR3, as DNA: TGCGCCAGCAGCCTCGGACAGGCTACCTACAATGAGCAGTTCTTC. Its translation is CASSLGQATYNEQFF.

The chain uses TRBV5-6 and TRBJ2-3, with 11 nucleotides matching TRBD2. J gave up 3 bases and V 3 bases, and 3 bases lay outside the gene matches. Germline CDR1 SGHDT, CDR2 YYEEEE. The CDR3 runs 15 residues. CDR3 nucleotide sequence: TGTGCCAGCAGCTCGGGACTAGCGGATACAGATACGCAGTATTTT. Translated: CASSSGLADTDTQYF.

The chain uses TRBV7-3 and TRBJ1-5; TRBD1 aligns across 8 bases. The length of the CDR3 is 16 residues. Germline V gene sequence: CDR1 SGHTA, CDR2 FQGTGA. With 5 bases clipped from V and 5 bases from J, the junction kept 11 bases outside the gene matches. CDR3 protein: CASSLQTGTGHQPQHF. Written as DNA, the CDR3 is TGTGCCAGCAGCCTTCAGACCGGGACAGGACATCAGCCCCAGCATTTT.

This clone was counted once. The chain recombines TRBV5-1 with TRBJ2-5; TRBD2 matches 13 bases. Trimming at V came to 4 bases and at J to 2 bases, leaving 8 bases not matched to a gene. Germline loops: CDR1 SGHRS, CDR2 YFSETQ. The CDR3 length is 17 residues. DNA of the CDR3: TGCGCCAGCAGCCCTGGAACTAGCGGGGGGGCACAAGAGACCCAGTACTTC. It codes for CASSPGTSGGAQETQYF.

The gene calls are TRBV7-6 and TRBJ1-1; 9 bases fit TRBD1. The CDR3 consists of 15 residues. CDR1 is SGHVS, CDR2 FNYEAQ, per germline. V lost 4 bases and J lost 0; bases outside the gene matches: 3. This CDR3 reads CASSSTGGLNTEAFF. Here the CDR3 DNA reads TGTGCCAGCAGCTCAACAGGGGGCTTGAACACTGAAGCTTTCTTT.

This clone was picked up a small number of times. The rearrangement uses TRBV19 and TRBJ1-5; D may be TRBD1 (6 bases). Germline V lookup: CDR1 LNHDA, CDR2 SQIVND (reference sequence). V dropped 7 bases and J dropped 7 bases, with 14 bases sitting between them. The CDR3 spans 13 residues. In DNA form, the CDR3 reads TGTGCCAGTAAGGTTGGGGGCGGGCAGCCCCAGCATTTT. It codes for CASKVGGGQPQHF.

CDR3 nucleotide sequence: TGTGCCAGCAGTCAAGGGACTAGCGGGAGCTACGAGCAGTACTTC. It specifies CASSQGTSGSYEQYF. The chain has TRBV6-5 and TRBJ2-7, with TRBD2 matching over 14 bases. CDR3 size: 15 residues. Germline CDR1 is MNHEY and CDR2 is SVGAGI. V gave up 5 bases and J gave up 3 bases; unmatched junction bases: 3.